Sequencing of this TCR beta chain was carried out in a study of identical twins. Per the germline V gene, CDR1 is SEHNR and CDR2 is FQNEAQ (reference sequence). The CDR3 totals 16 residues. V dropped 5 bases and J dropped 2 bases, with 15 bases sitting between them. Study results and caveats: In monozygotic twins, models underestimated the sharing of out-of-frame TCR alpha. Less excess twin sharing appeared in beta out-of-frame sequences.

A universal primer binding site was introduced by template switching. The final cDNA contained unique molecular identifiers. Via MiXCR, TCRdb re-called the 5' RACE reads, giving one row per CDR3 protein. The sample records 200,000 to 250,000 distinct CDR3 sequences, roughly a tenth being singletons. This clonotype was detected a few times. The antigen is unknown. V gene TRBV7-9 combines with J gene TRBJ2-2, with D tentatively TRBD1 (6 bases). Sequencing was carried out using memory T cells sorted from blood. The sequence was obtained from a man over 45 in good health. In nucleotides, the CDR3 is TGTGCCAGCAGCCCTTGGGGGCAACGAAACACCGGGGAGCTGTTTTTT. It is translated as CASSPWGQRNTGELFF.